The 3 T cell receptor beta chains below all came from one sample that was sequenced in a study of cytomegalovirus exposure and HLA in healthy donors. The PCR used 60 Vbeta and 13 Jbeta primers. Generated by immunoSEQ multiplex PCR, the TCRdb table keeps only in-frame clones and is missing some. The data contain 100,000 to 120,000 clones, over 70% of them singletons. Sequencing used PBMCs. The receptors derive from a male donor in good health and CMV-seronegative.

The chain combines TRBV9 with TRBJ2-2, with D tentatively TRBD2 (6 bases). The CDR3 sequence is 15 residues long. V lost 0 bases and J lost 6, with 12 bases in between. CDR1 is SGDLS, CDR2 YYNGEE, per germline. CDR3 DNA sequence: TGTGCCAGCAGCGTAGAACTAGCAAGGGCCGGGGAGCTGTTTTTT. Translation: CASSVELARAGELFF.

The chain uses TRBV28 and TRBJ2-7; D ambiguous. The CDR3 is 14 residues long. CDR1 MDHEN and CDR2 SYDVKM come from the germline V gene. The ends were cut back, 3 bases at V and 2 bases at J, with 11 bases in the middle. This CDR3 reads CASSLAYSTYEQYF. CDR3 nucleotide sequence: TGTGCCAGCAGTTTGGCCTACAGTACCTACGAGCAGTACTTC.

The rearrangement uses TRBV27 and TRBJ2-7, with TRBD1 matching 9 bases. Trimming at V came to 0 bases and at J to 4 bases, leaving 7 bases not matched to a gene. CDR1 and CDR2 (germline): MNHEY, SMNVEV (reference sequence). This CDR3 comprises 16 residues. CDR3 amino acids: CASSLSSGTGRYEQYF. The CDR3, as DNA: TGTGCCAGCAGTTTATCGAGTGGGACAGGGCGGTACGAGCAGTACTTC.